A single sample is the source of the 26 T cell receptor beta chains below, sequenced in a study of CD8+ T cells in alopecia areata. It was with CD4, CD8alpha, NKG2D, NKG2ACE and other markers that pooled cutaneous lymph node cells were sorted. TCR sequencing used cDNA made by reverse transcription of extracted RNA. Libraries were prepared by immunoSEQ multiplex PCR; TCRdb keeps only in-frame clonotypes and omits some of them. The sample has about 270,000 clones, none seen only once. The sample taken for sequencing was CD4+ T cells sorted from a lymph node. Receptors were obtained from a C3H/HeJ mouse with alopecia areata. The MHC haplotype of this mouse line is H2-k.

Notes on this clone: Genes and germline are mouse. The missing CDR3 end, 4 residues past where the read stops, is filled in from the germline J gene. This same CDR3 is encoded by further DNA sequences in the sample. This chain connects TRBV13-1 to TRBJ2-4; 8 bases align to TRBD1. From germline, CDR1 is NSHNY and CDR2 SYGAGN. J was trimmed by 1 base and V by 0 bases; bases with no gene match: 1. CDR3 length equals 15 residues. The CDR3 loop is CASSDAGGGQNTLYF. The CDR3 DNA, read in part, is TGTGCCAGCAGTGATGCAGGGGGCGGTCAAAAC.

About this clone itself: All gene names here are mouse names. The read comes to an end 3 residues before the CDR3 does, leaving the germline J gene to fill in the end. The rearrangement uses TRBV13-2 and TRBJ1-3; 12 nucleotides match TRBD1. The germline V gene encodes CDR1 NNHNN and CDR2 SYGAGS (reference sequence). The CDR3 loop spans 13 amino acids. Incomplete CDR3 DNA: TGTGCCAGCGCGGGACAGGGGGCACTTACG. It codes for CASAGQGALT. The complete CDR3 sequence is CASAGQGALTLYF.

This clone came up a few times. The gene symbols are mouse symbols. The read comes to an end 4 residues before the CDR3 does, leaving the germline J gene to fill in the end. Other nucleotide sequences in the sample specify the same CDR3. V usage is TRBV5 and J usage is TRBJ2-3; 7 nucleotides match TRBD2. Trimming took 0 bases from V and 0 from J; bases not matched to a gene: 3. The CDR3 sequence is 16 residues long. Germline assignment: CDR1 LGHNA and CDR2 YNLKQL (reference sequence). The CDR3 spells CASSQDRLGSAETLYF. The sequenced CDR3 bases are TGTGCCAGCAGCCAAGATAGACTGGGTAGTGCAGAA.

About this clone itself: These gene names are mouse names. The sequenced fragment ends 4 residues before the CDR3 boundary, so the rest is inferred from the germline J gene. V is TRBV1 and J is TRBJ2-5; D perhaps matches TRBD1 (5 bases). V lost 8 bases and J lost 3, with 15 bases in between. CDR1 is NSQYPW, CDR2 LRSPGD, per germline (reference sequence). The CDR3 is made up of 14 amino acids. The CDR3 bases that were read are TGCACCTGCGCCCAGGGTAGGCTTCAAGAC. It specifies CTCAQGRLQD. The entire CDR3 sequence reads CTCAQGRLQDTQYF.

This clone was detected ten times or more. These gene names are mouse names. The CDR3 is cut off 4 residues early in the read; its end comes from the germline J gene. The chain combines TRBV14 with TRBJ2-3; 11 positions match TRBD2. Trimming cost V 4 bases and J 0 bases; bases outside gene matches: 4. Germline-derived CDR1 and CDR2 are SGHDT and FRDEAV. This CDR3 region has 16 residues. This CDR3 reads CASSPDWGVSAETLYF. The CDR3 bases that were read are TGTGCCAGCAGTCCGGACTGGGGGGTTAGTGCAGAA.

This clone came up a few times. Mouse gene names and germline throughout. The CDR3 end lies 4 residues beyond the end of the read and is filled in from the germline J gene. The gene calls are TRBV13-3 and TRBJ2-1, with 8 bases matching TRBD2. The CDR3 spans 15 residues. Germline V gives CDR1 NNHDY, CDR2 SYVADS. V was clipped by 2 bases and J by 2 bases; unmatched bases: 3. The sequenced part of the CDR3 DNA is TGTGCCAGCAGTGAGGTGACTGGGGACTATGCT. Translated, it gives CASSEVTGDYA. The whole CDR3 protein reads CASSEVTGDYAEQFF.

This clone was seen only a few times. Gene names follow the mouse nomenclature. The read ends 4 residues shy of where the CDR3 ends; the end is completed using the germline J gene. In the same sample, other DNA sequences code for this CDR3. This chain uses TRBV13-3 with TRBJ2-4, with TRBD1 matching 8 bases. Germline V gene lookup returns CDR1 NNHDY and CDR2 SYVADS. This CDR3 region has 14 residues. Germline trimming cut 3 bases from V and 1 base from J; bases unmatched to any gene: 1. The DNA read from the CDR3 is TGTGCCAGCAGTGTGACAGGGGGTCAAAAC. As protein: CASSVTGGQN. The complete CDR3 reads CASSVTGGQNTLYF.

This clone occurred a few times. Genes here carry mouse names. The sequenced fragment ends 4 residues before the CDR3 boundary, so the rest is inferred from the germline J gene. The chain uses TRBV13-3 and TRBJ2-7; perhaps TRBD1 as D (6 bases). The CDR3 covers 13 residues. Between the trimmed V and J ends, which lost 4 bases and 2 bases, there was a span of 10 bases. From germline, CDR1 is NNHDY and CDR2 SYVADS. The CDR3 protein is CASSPDRTYEQYF. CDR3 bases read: TGTGCCAGCAGTCCGGACAGAACCTAT.

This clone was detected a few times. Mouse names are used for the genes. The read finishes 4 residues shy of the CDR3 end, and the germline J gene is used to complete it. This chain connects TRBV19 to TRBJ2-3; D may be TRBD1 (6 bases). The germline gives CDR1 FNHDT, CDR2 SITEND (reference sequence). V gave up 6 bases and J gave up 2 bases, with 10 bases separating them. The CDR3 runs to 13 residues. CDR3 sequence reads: CASIRDNAETLYF. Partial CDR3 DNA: TGTGCCAGCATAAGGGACAATGCAGAA. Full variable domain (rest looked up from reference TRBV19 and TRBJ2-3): GGIITQTPKFLIGQEGQKLTLKCQQNFNHDTMYWYRQDSGKGLRLIYYSITENDLQKGDLSEGYDASREKKSSFSLTVTSAQKNEMAVFLCASIRDNAETLYFGSGTRLTVL.

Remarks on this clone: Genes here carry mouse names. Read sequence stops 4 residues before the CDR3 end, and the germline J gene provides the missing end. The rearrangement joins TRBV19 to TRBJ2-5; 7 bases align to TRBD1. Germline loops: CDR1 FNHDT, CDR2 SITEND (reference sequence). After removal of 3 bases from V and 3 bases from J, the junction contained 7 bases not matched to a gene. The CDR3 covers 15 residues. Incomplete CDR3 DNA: TGTGCCAGCAGTACCTACCCGGGACAGCAAGAC. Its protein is CASSTYPGQQD. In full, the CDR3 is CASSTYPGQQDTQYF.

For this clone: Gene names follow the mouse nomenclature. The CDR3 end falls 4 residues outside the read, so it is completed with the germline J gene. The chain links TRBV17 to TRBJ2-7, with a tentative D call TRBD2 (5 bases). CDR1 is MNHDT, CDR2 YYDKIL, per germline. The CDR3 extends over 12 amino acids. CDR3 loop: CASSRSGYEQYF. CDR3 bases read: TGTGCTAGCAGTAGATCTGGGTAT.

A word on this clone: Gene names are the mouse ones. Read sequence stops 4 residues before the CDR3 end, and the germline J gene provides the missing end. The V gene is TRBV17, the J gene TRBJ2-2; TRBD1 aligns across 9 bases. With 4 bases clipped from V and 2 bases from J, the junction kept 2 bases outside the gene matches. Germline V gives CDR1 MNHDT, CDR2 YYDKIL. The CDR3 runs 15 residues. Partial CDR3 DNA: TGTGCTAGCAGTATTGACAGGGGGAACACCGGG. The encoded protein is CASSIDRGNTG. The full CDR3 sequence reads CASSIDRGNTGQLYF.

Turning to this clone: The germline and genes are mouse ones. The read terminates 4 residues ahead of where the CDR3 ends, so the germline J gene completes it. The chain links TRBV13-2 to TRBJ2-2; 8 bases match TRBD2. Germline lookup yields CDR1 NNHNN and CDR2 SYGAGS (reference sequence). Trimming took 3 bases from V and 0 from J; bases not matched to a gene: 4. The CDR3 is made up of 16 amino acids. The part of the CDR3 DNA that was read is TGTGCCAGCGGTGTCGGACTGGGTTCAAACACCGGG. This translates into CASGVGLGSNTG. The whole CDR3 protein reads CASGVGLGSNTGQLYF.

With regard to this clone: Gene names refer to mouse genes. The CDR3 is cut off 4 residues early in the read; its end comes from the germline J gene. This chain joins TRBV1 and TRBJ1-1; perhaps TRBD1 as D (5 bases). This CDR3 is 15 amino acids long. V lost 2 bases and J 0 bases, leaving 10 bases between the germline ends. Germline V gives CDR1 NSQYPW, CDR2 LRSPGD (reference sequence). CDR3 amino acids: CTCSAQGRANTEVFF. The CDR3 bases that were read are TGCACCTGCAGTGCACAGGGAAGGGCAAACACA.

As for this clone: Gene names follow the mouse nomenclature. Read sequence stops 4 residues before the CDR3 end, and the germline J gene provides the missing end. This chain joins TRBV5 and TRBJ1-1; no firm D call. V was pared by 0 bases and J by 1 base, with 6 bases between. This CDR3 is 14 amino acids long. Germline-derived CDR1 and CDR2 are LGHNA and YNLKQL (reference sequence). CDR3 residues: CASSQEKGNTEVFF. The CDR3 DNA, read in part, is TGTGCCAGCAGCCAAGAGAAGGGGAACACA.

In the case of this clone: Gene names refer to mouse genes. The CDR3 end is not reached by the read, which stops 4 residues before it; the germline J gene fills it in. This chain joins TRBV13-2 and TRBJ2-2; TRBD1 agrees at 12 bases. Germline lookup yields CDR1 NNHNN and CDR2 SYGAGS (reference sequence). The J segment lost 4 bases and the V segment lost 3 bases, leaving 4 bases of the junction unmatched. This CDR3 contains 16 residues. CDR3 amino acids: CASGGGTGGVTGQLYF. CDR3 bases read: TGTGCCAGCGGTGGGGGGACAGGGGGCGTCACCGGG.

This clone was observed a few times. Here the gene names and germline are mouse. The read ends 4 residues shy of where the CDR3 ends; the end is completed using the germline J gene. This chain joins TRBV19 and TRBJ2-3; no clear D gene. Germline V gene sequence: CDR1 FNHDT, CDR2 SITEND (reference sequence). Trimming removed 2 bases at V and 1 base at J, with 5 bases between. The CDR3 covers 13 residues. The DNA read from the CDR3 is TGTGCCAGCAGTATCTGGCGTGCAGAA. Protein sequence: CASSIWRAE. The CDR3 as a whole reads CASSIWRAETLYF. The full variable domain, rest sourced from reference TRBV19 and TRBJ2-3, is GGIITQTPKFLIGQEGQKLTLKCQQNFNHDTMYWYRQDSGKGLRLIYYSITENDLQKGDLSEGYDASREKKSSFSLTVTSAQKNEMAVFLCASSIWRAETLYFGSGTRLTVL.

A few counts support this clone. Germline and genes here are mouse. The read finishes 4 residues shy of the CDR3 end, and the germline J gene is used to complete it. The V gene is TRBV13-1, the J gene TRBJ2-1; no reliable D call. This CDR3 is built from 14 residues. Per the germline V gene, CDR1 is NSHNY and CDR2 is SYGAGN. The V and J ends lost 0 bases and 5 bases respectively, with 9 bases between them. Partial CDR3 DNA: TGTGCCAGCAGTGATGCAACCACAAATGCT. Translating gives CASSDATTNA. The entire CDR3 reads CASSDATTNAEQFF.

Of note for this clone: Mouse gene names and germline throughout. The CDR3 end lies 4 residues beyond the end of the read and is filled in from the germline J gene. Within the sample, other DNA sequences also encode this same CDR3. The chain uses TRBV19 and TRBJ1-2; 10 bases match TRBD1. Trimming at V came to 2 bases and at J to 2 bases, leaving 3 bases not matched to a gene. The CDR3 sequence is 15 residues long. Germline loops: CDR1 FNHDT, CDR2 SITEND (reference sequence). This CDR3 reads CASSMRGQGNSDYTF. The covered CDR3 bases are TGTGCCAGCAGTATGAGGGGACAGGGGAACTCC.

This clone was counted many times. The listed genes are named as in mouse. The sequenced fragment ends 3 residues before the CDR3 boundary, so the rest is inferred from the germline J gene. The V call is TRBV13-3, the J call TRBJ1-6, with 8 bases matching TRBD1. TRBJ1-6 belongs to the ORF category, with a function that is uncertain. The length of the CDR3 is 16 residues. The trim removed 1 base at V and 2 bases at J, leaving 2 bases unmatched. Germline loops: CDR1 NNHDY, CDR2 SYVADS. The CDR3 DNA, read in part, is TGTGCCAGCAGTGATAACAGGGGGACCTATAATTCGCCC. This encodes CASSDNRGTYNSP. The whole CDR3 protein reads CASSDNRGTYNSPLYF.

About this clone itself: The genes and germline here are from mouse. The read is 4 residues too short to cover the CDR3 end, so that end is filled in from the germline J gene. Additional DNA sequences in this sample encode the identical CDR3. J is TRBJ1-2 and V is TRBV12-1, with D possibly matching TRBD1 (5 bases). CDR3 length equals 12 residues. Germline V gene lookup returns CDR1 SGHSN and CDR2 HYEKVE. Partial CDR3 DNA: TGTGCCAGCTCTCTGGGGGGAGGC. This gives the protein CASSLGGG. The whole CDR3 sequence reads CASSLGGGDYTF.

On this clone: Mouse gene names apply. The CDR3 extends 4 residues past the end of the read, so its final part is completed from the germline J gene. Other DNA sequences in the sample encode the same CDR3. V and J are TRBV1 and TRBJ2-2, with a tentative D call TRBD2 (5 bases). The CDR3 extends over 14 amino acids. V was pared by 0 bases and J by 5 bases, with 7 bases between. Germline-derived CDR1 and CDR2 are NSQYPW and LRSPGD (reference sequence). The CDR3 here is CTCSADSGTGQLYF. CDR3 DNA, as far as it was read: TGCACCTGCAGTGCAGATTCTGGGACCGGG. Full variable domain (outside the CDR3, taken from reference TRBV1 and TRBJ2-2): VTLLEQNPRWRLVPRGQAVNLRCILKNSQYPWMSWYQQDLQKQLQWLFTLRSPGDKEVKSLPGADYLATRVTDTELRLQVANMSQGRTLYCTCSADSGTGQLYFGEGSKLTVL.

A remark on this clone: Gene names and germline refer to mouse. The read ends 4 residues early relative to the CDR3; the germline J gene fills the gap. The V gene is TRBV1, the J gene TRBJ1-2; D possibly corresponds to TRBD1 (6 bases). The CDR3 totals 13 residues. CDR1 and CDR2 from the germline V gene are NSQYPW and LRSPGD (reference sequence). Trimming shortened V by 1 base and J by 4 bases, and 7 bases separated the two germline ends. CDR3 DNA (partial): TGCACCTGCAGTGCAGCACAGGGCTCC. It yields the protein CTCSAAQGS. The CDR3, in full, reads CTCSAAQGSDYTF.

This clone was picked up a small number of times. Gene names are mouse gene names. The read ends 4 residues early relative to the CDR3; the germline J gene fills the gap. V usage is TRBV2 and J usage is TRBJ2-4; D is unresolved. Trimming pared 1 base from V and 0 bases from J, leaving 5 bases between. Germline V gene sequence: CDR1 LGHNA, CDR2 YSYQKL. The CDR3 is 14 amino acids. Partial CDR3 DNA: TGTGCCAGCAGCCAAGCAGATAGTCAAAAC. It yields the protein CASSQADSQN. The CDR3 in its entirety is CASSQADSQNTLYF.

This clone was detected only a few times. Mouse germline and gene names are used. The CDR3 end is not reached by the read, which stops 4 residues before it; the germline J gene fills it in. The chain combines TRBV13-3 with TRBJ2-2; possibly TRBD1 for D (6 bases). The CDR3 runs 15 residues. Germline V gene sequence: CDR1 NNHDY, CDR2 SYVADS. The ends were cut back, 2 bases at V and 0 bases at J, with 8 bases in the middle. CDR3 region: CASSEQGSNTGQLYF. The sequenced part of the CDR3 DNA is TGTGCCAGCAGTGAACAGGGTTCAAACACCGGG.

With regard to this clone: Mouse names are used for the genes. Partial CDR3 DNA: TGCACCTGCAGTGCAGGGGGGGCCTCC. Translated, it gives CTCSAGGAS. The whole CDR3 sequence is CTCSAGGASDYTF. The chain employs TRBV1 and TRBJ1-2; possible D gene TRBD1, 6 bases. Read sequence stops 4 residues before the CDR3 end, and the germline J gene provides the missing end. Germline loops: CDR1 NSQYPW, CDR2 LRSPGD (reference sequence). The ends were cut back, 1 base at V and 4 bases at J, with 7 bases in the middle. The CDR3 consists of 13 residues.